These 31 T cell receptor beta chains came from one sample sequenced in a study of CD8+ T cells in alopecia areata listed by TCRdb under 2018. Reading the label with the study, this specimen's time point is: baseline before oral tofacitinib. The library was generated by the immunoSEQ multiplex PCR assay. RNA was extracted from all samples and reverse transcribed into cDNA, which served as template for TCR sequencing. TCRdb retrieved this table from immuneACCESS and kept in-frame rearrangements only. Not all clones are present; in checked studies, unresolved V genes account for under half, and no reason is known for the remainder. The sample has about 150,000 clones on record, about 50% of them singletons. The ten largest account for roughly 21% of the sample. Material: CD8+ T cells sorted from blood, obtained at week 0. Receptor source: a human donor with alopecia areata.

This clone has a handful of counts. The chain carries TRBV7-8 and TRBJ2-7, with a weak D call TRBD1 (6 bases). The ends were cut back, 1 base at V and 0 bases at J, with 13 bases in the middle. Germline V lookup: CDR1 SGHVS, CDR2 FQNEAQ. CDR3 size: 16 residues. DNA for the CDR3: TGTGCCAGCAGCTTAGTCGGGACACTAGTCTCCTACGAGCAGTACTTC. Its protein is CASSLVGTLVSYEQYF.

This chain joins TRBV29-1 and TRBJ1-1, with D tentatively TRBD1 (6 bases). The V gene's germline CDR1 is SQVTM and CDR2 ANQGSEA. Between the trimmed V and J ends, which lost 6 bases and 1 base, there was a span of 15 bases. CDR3 length equals 14 residues. CDR3: CSVWEGDKNTEAFF. The CDR3 DNA is TGCAGCGTCTGGGAGGGGGACAAGAACACTGAAGCTTTCTTT.

V gene TRBV7-3 combines with J gene TRBJ2-3; D not certain. From germline, CDR1 is SGHTA and CDR2 FQGTGA. Between the trimmed V and J ends, which lost 1 base and 2 bases, there was a span of 10 bases. The length of the CDR3 is 15 residues. The CDR3 reads CASSLIGRSTDTQYF. The CDR3 bases are TGTGCCAGCAGCTTAATAGGTAGATCCACAGATACGCAGTATTTT.

This clone was counted a few times. The gene calls are TRBV5-6 and TRBJ1-5; D is ambiguous. Germline assignment: CDR1 SGHDT and CDR2 YYEEEE. The ends were cut back, 3 bases at V and 0 bases at J, with 7 bases in the middle. The CDR3 is made up of 14 amino acids. Here the CDR3 reads CASSYSDSNQPQHF. Here the CDR3 DNA reads TGTGCCAGCAGCTACAGTGATAGCAATCAGCCCCAGCATTTT.

The J gene is TRBJ2-7, the V gene TRBV12-5, with D perhaps matching TRBD1 (5 bases). The germline V gene encodes CDR1 LGHNT and CDR2 FRNRAP. Trimming took off 0 bases at V and 6 bases at J, with 12 bases between the two ends. The CDR3 has 14 residues. The CDR3 spells CASGLVETVAEQYF. The DNA for the CDR3 is TGTGCTAGTGGTTTGGTAGAGACAGTCGCCGAGCAGTACTTC. Full variable domain (rest looked up from reference TRBV12-5 and TRBJ2-7): DARVTQTPRHKVTEMGQEVTMRCQPILGHNTVFWYRQTMMQGLELLAYFRNRAPLDDSGMPKDRFSAEMPDATLATLKIQPSEPRDSAVYFCASGLVETVAEQYFGPGTRLTVT.

Comments on this clone: Other DNA sequences in this sample translate to the same CDR3. The chain is built from TRBV9 and TRBJ1-2, with TRBD1 identical over 8 bases. The V and J ends lost 1 base and 8 bases, in that order; junction bases with no gene match: 4. The germline V gene encodes CDR1 SGDLS and CDR2 YYNGEE. The CDR3 has 13 amino acids. The CDR3 protein is CASSVTGGGGYTF. In nucleotides, the CDR3 is TGTGCCAGCAGCGTAACAGGGGGTGGCGGCTACACCTTC.

The chain is built from TRBV29-1 and TRBJ2-7; TRBD1 matches 8 bases. After removal of 3 bases from V and 2 bases from J, the junction contained 15 bases not matched to a gene. Germline assignment: CDR1 SQVTM and CDR2 ANQGSEA. There are 17 residues in the CDR3. The CDR3 is CSVETGTGTSLAYEQYF. In DNA form, the CDR3 reads TGCAGCGTTGAGACCGGGACAGGCACTTCTTTAGCCTACGAGCAGTACTTC.

V is TRBV9 and J is TRBJ2-1, with D tentatively TRBD1 or TRBD2 (5 bases each). Per the germline V gene, CDR1 is SGDLS and CDR2 is YYNGEE. Trimming shortened V by 4 bases and J by 6 bases, and 17 bases separated the two germline ends. The CDR3 sequence is 15 residues long. This CDR3 is CASSQYNTRGNEQFF. The CDR3 DNA reads as TGTGCCAGCAGCCAGTATAACACTAGGGGCAATGAGCAGTTCTTC.

V is TRBV7-8 and J is TRBJ2-3, with D perhaps TRBD1 or TRBD2 (5 bases each). Trimming shortened V by 10 bases and J by 4 bases, and 21 bases separated the two germline ends. This CDR3 contains 15 residues. Per the germline V gene, CDR1 is SGHVS and CDR2 is FQNEAQ. The CDR3 loop is CATEAEDQGADTQYF. The CDR3 DNA reads TGTGCCACCGAAGCTGAGGACCAGGGAGCAGATACGCAGTATTTT.

Ten or more counts support this clone. V and J are TRBV9 and TRBJ1-5, with 8 bases aligning to TRBD1. Trimming cost V 3 bases and J 6 bases; bases outside gene matches: 5. Germline V gene sequence: CDR1 SGDLS, CDR2 YYNGEE. CDR3 length: 14 residues. CDR3: CASSDGQGPQPQHF. DNA of the CDR3: TGTGCCAGCAGCGACGGACAGGGACCTCAGCCCCAGCATTTT.

This clone occurred a few times. The same CDR3 arises from other DNA sequences in this sample as well. This chain connects TRBV5-6 to TRBJ2-5; D call uncertain. In germline, CDR1 is SGHDT, CDR2 YYEEEE. V dropped 3 bases and J dropped 2 bases, with 2 bases sitting between them. The CDR3 length is 11 residues. The CDR3 nucleotides read TGTGCCAGCAGCTCACAAGAGACCCAGTACTTC. Protein: CASSSQETQYF.

As concerns this clone: The same CDR3 is also encoded by other DNA sequences in this sample. CDR3 in DNA: TGCGCCAGCAGCCAAGATGCTAGCGGCTCCTACGAGCAGTACTTC. This translates into CASSQDASGSYEQYF. The gene calls are TRBV4-3 and TRBJ2-7, with 7 bases matching TRBD2. The CDR3 is 15 amino acids. The V gene end was trimmed by 0 bases and the J gene end by 0 bases; junction bases not matched to a gene: 2. Per the germline V gene, CDR1 is LGHNA and CDR2 is YSLEER.

This clone was seen a few times. The chain employs TRBV19 and TRBJ2-7; TRBD1 agrees at 8 bases. Germline assignment: CDR1 LNHDA and CDR2 SQIVND (reference sequence). The CDR3 spans 15 residues. The V gene end was trimmed by 2 bases and the J gene end by 4 bases; junction bases not matched to a gene: 7. CDR3 region: CASSIQTGEVYEQYF. Written as DNA, the CDR3 is TGTGCCAGTAGTATACAGACAGGGGAAGTTTACGAGCAGTACTTC.

This clone was counted only a few times. This chain uses TRBV29-1 with TRBJ2-2; no firm D call. There are 12 residues in the CDR3. The V and J ends lost 2 bases and 1 base respectively, with 2 bases between them. The germline V gene encodes CDR1 SQVTM and CDR2 ANQGSEA. In DNA form, the CDR3 reads TGCAGCGTTGAATGGAACACCGGGGAGCTGTTTTTT. It codes for CSVEWNTGELFF.

The rearrangement links TRBV6-5 to TRBJ1-2, with 11 bases aligning to TRBD1. The CDR3 totals 14 residues. Germline V CDR1 and CDR2: MNHEY, SVGAGI. Trimming cost V 5 bases and J 5 bases; bases outside gene matches: 4. The CDR3 spells CASSGTGGPYGYTF. Here the CDR3 DNA reads TGTGCCAGCAGTGGGACAGGGGGGCCTTATGGCTACACCTTC.

The chain links TRBV30 to TRBJ1-2; 10 nucleotides align to TRBD1. V was clipped by 2 bases and J by 2 bases; unmatched bases: 2. Germline CDR1 GTSNPN, CDR2 SVGIG (reference sequence). CDR3 length: 14 residues. CDR3 loop: CAWSMGQGNYGYTF. The DNA for the CDR3 is TGTGCCTGGAGTATGGGACAGGGGAACTATGGCTACACCTTC.

The chain combines TRBV5-6 with TRBJ2-5; 10 nucleotides match TRBD2. The junction had 5 bases not matched to a gene; V was cut back by 3 bases and J by 0 bases. The CDR3 has 16 amino acids. The germline V gene has CDR1 SGHDT and CDR2 YYEEEE. The CDR3 DNA is TGTGCCAGCAGCTCGGCGACTAGCGGGTACCAAGAGACCCAGTACTTC. It translates to CASSSATSGYQETQYF.

The chain links TRBV7-2 to TRBJ2-2; TRBD1 aligns across 7 bases. Trimming took 3 bases from V and 2 from J; bases not matched to a gene: 3. The CDR3 totals 15 residues. Germline V gene sequence: CDR1 SGHTA, CDR2 FQGNSA. CDR3 in amino acids: CASSLTGPNTGELFF. Written as DNA, the CDR3 is TGTGCCAGCAGCTTGACAGGGCCCAACACCGGGGAGCTGTTTTTT. Complete variable domain (other parts from reference TRBV7-2 and TRBJ2-2): GAGVSQSPSNKVTEKGKDVELRCDPISGHTALYWYRQSLGQGLEFLIYFQGNSAPDKSGLPSDRFSAERTGGSVSTLTIQRTQQEDSAVYLCASSLTGPNTGELFFGEGSRLTVL.

The rearrangement joins TRBV30 to TRBJ1-1; D call uncertain. Germline assignment: CDR1 GTSNPN and CDR2 SVGIG (reference sequence). The V end lost 2 bases, the J end lost 0 bases, and 7 bases lay between the germline ends. This CDR3 has 13 residues. CDR3 protein: CAWSPGLNTEAFF. The CDR3 DNA is TGTGCCTGGAGTCCAGGACTGAACACTGAAGCTTTCTTT. Complete variable domain (other parts from reference TRBV30 and TRBJ1-1): SQTIHQWPATLVQPVGSPLSLECTVEGTSNPNLYWYRQAAGRGLQLLFYSVGIGQISSEVPQNLSASRPQDRQFILSSKKLLLSDSGFYLCAWSPGLNTEAFFGQGTRLTVV.

The V gene is TRBV30, the J gene TRBJ2-7; D unclear. The CDR3 runs to 12 residues. V lost 5 bases and J lost 7, with 15 bases in between. Germline V gene sequence: CDR1 GTSNPN, CDR2 SVGIG (reference sequence). The CDR3 spells CAWGLGLVEQYF. In DNA, the CDR3 is TGTGCCTGGGGTTTGGGGTTAGTGGAGCAGTACTTC.

V usage is TRBV9 and J usage is TRBJ1-1; D not certain. The CDR3 contains 14 residues. Germline CDR1 is SGDLS and CDR2 is YYNGEE. The germline V and J ends were trimmed by 4 bases and 2 bases, with 12 bases remaining between them. For the CDR3, the DNA is TGTGCCAGCAGCACCCAAGGCAGTAACACTGAAGCTTTCTTT. This codes for CASSTQGSNTEAFF.

This clone has only a few counts. This chain uses TRBV14 with TRBJ2-1; TRBD2 aligns across 7 bases. The junction had 7 bases not matched to a gene; V was cut back by 1 base and J by 4 bases. This CDR3 is 16 amino acids long. Germline V lookup: CDR1 SGHDN, CDR2 FVKESK. CDR3 bases: TGTGCCAGCAGCCAAGCTGGTCTAGCGGAGTACAATGAGCAGTTCTTC. This encodes CASSQAGLAEYNEQFF.

This chain joins TRBV9 and TRBJ2-1; 11 bases are shared with TRBD2. This CDR3 has 16 amino acids. The V and J ends lost 1 base and 8 bases, in that order; junction bases with no gene match: 8. Germline CDR1 is SGDLS and CDR2 is YYNGEE. The CDR3 coding sequence is TGTGCCAGCAGCGTAAGTAGCGGGGGGGCCGCTGATGAGCAGTTCTTC. Residues: CASSVSSGGAADEQFF.

The V call is TRBV7-9, the J call TRBJ2-7, with 8 bases fitting TRBD1. CDR1 is SEHNR and CDR2 is FQNEAQ in the germline V gene (reference sequence). The ends lost 1 base at V and 3 bases at J; junction bases unmatched: 2. The CDR3 runs 14 residues. The CDR3 sequence is CASSLGGQGYEQYF. The CDR3 region has the DNA TGTGCCAGCAGCTTAGGAGGACAGGGCTACGAGCAGTACTTC. Using reference TRBV7-9 and TRBJ2-7 for the parts outside the CDR3, the full variable domain is DTGVSQNPRHKITKRGQNVTFRCDPISEHNRLYWYRQTLGQGPEFLTYFQNEAQLEKSRLLSDRFSAERPKGSFSTLEIQRTEQGDSAMYLCASSLGGQGYEQYFGPGTRLTVT.

In this sample, this clone turned up once. The gene calls are TRBV11-3 and TRBJ1-6; D is unclear. The CDR3 is made up of 12 amino acids. Trimming removed 9 bases at V and 2 bases at J, with 5 bases between. Per the germline V gene, CDR1 is SGHNT and CDR2 is YENEEA. DNA for the CDR3: TGTGCCAGTCAGGCCTATAATTCACCCCTCCACTTT. Its protein is CASQAYNSPLHF.

This clone is a singleton in its sample. This rearrangement joins TRBV4-3 to TRBJ2-2; D is unclear. CDR1 is LGHNA and CDR2 is YSLEER in the germline V gene. This CDR3 region has 15 residues. Trimming shortened V by 0 bases and J by 1 base, and 6 bases separated the two germline ends. The chain's CDR3 is CASSQDSENTGELFF. The CDR3 DNA reads TGCGCCAGCAGCCAAGATTCAGAGAACACCGGGGAGCTGTTTTTT.

This clone occurred a few times. The rearrangement links TRBV12-5 to TRBJ1-5; D uncertain. Looked up from germline, CDR1 is LGHNT and CDR2 is FRNRAP. This CDR3 comprises 13 residues. Trimming pared 7 bases from V and 7 bases from J, leaving 14 bases between. The CDR3 loop reads CASAPSIGQPQHF. For the CDR3, the DNA is TGTGCTAGTGCCCCGTCGATAGGGCAGCCCCAGCATTTT.

On this clone: Other DNA sequences in the same sample also yield this CDR3. The V and J genes are TRBV30 and TRBJ2-7; 9 nucleotides agree with TRBD1. Germline V gene lookup returns CDR1 GTSNPN and CDR2 SVGIG (reference sequence). The ends lost 5 bases at V and 3 bases at J; junction bases unmatched: 2. CDR3 size: 12 residues. CDR3 amino acids: CAWGQGSYEQYF. The CDR3 nucleotides read TGTGCCTGGGGACAGGGGAGCTACGAGCAGTACTTC.

The genes are TRBV10-2 and TRBJ2-5, with D tentatively TRBD2 (6 bases). Between the trimmed V and J ends, which lost 5 bases and 2 bases, there was a span of 12 bases. This CDR3 comprises 14 residues. From germline, CDR1 is WSHSY and CDR2 SAAADI. The CDR3 here is CASSYSGTQETQYF. CDR3 nucleotides: TGCGCCAGCAGTTACTCCGGGACTCAAGAGACCCAGTACTTC.

The chain couples TRBV15 to TRBJ2-7, with a weak D call TRBD2 (8 bases). Trimming pared 9 bases from V and 1 base from J, leaving 13 bases between. CDR3 size: 13 residues. Germline lookup yields CDR1 LNHNV and CDR2 YYDKDF (reference sequence). The CDR3 loop is CATSGTESYEQYF. The CDR3 DNA is TGTGCCACTAGCGGGACAGAGTCCTACGAGCAGTACTTC. Filled out from reference TRBV15 and TRBJ2-7, the complete variable domain reads DAMVIQNPRYQVTQFGKPVTLSCSQTLNHNVMYWYQQKSSQAPKLLFHYYDKDFNNEADTPDNFQSRRPNTSFCFLDIRSPGLGDTAMYLCATSGTESYEQYFGPGTRLTVT.

Points on this clone: In the same sample, other DNA sequences code for this CDR3. This chain connects TRBV27 to TRBJ2-3, with D maybe TRBD2 (6 bases). V was trimmed by 4 bases and J by 6 bases, leaving 8 bases between them. CDR1 MNHEY and CDR2 SMNVEV come from the germline V gene (reference sequence). The CDR3 runs 12 residues. The CDR3 DNA is TGTGCCAGCAGTTACCGGGGGGATACGCAGTATTTT. Protein product: CASSYRGDTQYF.